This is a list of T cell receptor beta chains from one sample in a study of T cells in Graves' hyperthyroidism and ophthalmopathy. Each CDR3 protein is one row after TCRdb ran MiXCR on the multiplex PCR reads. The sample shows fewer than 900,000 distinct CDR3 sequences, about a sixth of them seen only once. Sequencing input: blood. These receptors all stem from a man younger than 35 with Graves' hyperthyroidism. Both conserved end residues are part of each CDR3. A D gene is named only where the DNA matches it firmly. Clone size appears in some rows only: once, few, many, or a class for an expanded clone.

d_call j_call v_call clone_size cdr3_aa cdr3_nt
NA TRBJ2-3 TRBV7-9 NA CASSLKSVGTDTQYF TGTGCCAGCAGCTTAAAAAGCGTGGGCACAGATACGCAGTATTTT
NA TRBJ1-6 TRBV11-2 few CASRTQGFGNSPLHF TGTGCCAGCAGAACCCAGGGTTTTGGTAATTCACCCCTCCACTTT
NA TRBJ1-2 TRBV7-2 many CASSLEGYGYTF TGTGCCAGCAGTTTGGAGGGATATGGCTACACCTTC
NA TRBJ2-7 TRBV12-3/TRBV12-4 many CASRPQGMGYEQYF TGTGCCAGCAGGCCTCAGGGGATGGGCTACGAGCAGTACTTC
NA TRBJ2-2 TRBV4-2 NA CASSHEWNTGELFF TGTGCCAGCAGCCATGAGTGGAACACCGGGGAGCTGTTTTTT
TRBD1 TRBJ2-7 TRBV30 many CAWRGTGASEQYF TGTGCCTGGAGGGGGACAGGAGCCAGCGAGCAGTACTTC
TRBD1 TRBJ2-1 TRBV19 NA CASSPGTGERSGEQFF TGTGCCAGTAGTCCGGGGACAGGGGAAAGGTCAGGCGAGCAGTTCTTC
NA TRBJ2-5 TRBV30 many CAWSFYQETQYF TGTGCCTGGAGTTTCTATCAAGAGACCCAGTACTTC
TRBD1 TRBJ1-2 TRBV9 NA CASSGGRTGTYGYTF TGTGCCAGCAGCGGAGGCCGGACAGGGACCTATGGCTACACCTTC
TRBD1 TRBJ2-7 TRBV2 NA CASSESGTGEQYF TGTGCCAGCAGTGAATCCGGGACAGGGGAGCAGTACTTC
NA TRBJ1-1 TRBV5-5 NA CASSLEVRFLLAEAFF TGTGCCAGCAGCTTGGAAGTGAGGTTTTTATTAGCTGAAGCTTTCTTT
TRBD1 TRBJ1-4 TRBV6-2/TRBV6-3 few CASSAPGTVNEKLFF TGTGCCAGCAGTGCACCCGGGACAGTTAATGAAAAACTGTTTTTT
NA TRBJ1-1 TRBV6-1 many CASSDGGTEAFF TGTGCCAGCAGTGACGGGGGCACTGAAGCTTTCTTT
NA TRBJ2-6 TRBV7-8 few CASSTQTASHVLTF TGTGCCAGCAGCACACAGACAGCCAGTCACGTCCTGACTTTC
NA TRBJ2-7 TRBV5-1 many CASSLVLPHEQYF TGCGCCAGCAGCTTGGTTCTGCCCCACGAGCAGTACTTC
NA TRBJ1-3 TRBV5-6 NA CASSLRQDLRGNTIYF TGTGCCAGCAGCTTGAGACAGGATCTGAGAGGAAACACCATATATTTT
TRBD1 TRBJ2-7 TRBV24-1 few CATSDWTGVNYEQYF TGTGCCACCAGTGATTGGACAGGGGTAAACTACGAGCAGTACTTC
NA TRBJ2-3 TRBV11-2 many CASTSAVSTDTQYF TGTGCCAGCACCTCGGCGGTTAGCACAGATACGCAGTATTTT
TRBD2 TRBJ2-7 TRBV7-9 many CASSLLGGGDEQYF TGTGCCAGCAGCTTACTCGGGGGGGGCGACGAGCAGTACTTC
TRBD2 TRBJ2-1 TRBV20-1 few CSARSIRTSGRAVYNEQFF TGCAGTGCTAGGTCTATCCGGACTAGCGGGAGGGCCGTCTACAATGAGCAGTTCTTC
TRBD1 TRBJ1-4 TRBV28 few CASSWGTAYEKLFF TGTGCCAGCAGTTGGGGGACAGCCTATGAAAAACTGTTTTTT
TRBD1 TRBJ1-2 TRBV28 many CASSSRTGRSVYGYTF TGTGCCAGCAGTTCACGGACAGGGAGGTCGGTCTATGGCTACACCTTC
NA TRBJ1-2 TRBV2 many CASSNAAADGYTF TGTGCCAGCAGTAATGCGGCAGCGGATGGCTACACCTTC
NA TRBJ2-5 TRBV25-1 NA CASSESQRRAQYF TGTGCCAGCAGTGAATCCCAGCGACGGGCCCAGTACTTC
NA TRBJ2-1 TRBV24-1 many CATSGSGEGQHNEQFF TGTGCCACCAGTGGTTCAGGGGAAGGACAACACAATGAGCAGTTCTTC
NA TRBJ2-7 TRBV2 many CASNVPGSYEQYF TGTGCCAGCAATGTCCCGGGATCCTACGAGCAGTACTTC
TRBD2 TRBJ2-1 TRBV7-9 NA CASSLGLSGSSYNEQFF TGTGCCAGCAGCTTAGGGTTAAGCGGGAGCTCCTACAATGAGCAGTTCTTC
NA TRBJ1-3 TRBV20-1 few CSASGRRGNSGNTIYF TGCAGTGCTAGCGGGAGGAGGGGAAACTCTGGAAACACCATATATTTT
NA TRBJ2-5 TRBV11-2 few CASSLSWGQVQETQYF TGTGCCAGCAGCTTAAGTTGGGGGCAGGTTCAAGAGACCCAGTACTTC
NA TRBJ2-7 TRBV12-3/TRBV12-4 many CASRSTVTYEQYF TGTGCCAGCAGATCGACGGTGACCTACGAGCAGTACTTC
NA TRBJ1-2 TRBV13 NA CASSLGGGKLPGYTF TGTGCCAGCAGCTTGGGAGGGGGAAAGCTTCCTGGCTACACCTTC
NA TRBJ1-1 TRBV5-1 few CASSPDTENTEAFF TGCGCCAGCAGCCCGGATACAGAGAACACTGAAGCTTTCTTT
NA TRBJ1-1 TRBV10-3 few CAISESGLGGSTEAFF TGTGCCATCAGTGAGTCGGGCTTGGGGGGAAGCACTGAAGCTTTCTTT
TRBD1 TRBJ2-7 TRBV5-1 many CASSYDRAEQYF TGCGCCAGCAGCTACGACAGGGCCGAGCAGTACTTC
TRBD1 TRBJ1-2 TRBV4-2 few CASSQGTGSGYGYTF TGTGCCAGCAGCCAGGGGACAGGGAGTGGTTATGGCTACACCTTC
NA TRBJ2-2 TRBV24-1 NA CATSDFGGSAGELFF TGTGCCACCAGTGACTTCGGAGGGAGTGCCGGGGAGCTGTTTTTT
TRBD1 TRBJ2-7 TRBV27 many CASSEFPGTGGNGEQYF TGTGCCAGCTCCGAATTCCCCGGGACAGGGGGCAATGGGGAGCAGTACTTC
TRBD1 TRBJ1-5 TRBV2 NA CASSGTGGAGNQPQHF TGTGCCAGCAGCGGGACAGGGGGCGCGGGGAATCAGCCCCAGCATTTT
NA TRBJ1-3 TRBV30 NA CAWTGFYSGNTIYF TGTGCCTGGACCGGGTTTTACTCTGGAAACACCATATATTTT
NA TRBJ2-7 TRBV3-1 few CASSEGDSWQYF TGTGCCAGCAGCGAAGGGGATAGTTGGCAGTACTTC
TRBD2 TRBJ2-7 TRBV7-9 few CASSPLGLAGEDEQYF TGTGCCAGCAGCCCCCTAGGACTAGCGGGAGAGGACGAGCAGTACTTC
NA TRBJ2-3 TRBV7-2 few CASSDHGSSPDTQYF TGTGCCAGCAGTGACCACGGGAGTAGCCCAGATACGCAGTATTTT
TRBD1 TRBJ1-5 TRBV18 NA CASSKGQGQQPQHF TGTGCCAGCTCAAAAGGACAGGGGCAGCAGCCCCAGCATTTT
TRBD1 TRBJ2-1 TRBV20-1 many CSARDLRGQASWNEQFF TGCAGTGCTAGAGATCTCAGGGGACAGGCATCGTGGAATGAGCAGTTCTTC
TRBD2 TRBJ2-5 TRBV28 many CASSSSGSETQYF TGTGCCAGCAGTTCGAGCGGGAGTGAGACCCAGTACTTC
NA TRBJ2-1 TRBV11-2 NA CASSLSVSGSYNEQFF TGTGCCAGCAGCTTATCGGTTAGCGGCTCCTACAATGAGCAGTTCTTC
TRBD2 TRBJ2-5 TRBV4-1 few CASSLGTSGVQETQYF TGCGCCAGCAGCCTCGGGACTAGCGGCGTCCAAGAGACCCAGTACTTC
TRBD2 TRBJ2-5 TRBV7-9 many CASSLAVGRAQETQYF TGTGCCAGCAGCTTAGCCGTGGGGAGGGCTCAAGAGACCCAGTACTTC
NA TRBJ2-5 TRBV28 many CASRGPGTETQYF TGTGCCAGCAGGGGACCAGGGACAGAGACCCAGTACTTC
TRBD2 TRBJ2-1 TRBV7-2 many CASSPTPGGRYNEQFF TGTGCCAGCAGCCCTACCCCTGGCGGGAGGTACAATGAGCAGTTCTTC
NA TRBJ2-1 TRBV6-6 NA CASSYLQESTYNEQFF TGTGCCAGCAGTTACTTGCAGGAGTCGACGTACAATGAGCAGTTCTTC
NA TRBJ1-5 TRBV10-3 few CAISAEGGQPQHF TGTGCCATCAGTGCGGAGGGAGGGCAGCCCCAGCATTTT
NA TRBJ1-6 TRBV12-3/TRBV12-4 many CASSLIRAGYSPLHF TGTGCCAGCAGTTTAATCCGGGCAGGTTATTCACCCCTCCACTTT
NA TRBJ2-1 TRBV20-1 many CSARDPRGVAGDEQFF TGCAGTGCTAGAGATCCAAGAGGAGTAGCAGGCGATGAGCAGTTCTTC
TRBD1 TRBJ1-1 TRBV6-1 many CASSPHYRGRGTEAFF TGTGCCAGCAGTCCTCATTACAGGGGACGCGGCACTGAAGCTTTCTTT